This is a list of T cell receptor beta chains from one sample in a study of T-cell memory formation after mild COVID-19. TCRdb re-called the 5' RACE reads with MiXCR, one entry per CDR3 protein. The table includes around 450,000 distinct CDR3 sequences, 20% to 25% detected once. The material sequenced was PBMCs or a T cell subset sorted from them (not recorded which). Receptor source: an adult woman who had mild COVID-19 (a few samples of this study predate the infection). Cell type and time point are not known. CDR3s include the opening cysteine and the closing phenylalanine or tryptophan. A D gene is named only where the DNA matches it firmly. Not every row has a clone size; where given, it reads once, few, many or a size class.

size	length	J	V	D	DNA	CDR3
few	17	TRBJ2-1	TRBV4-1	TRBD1	TGCGCCAGCAGCCAAGGTGGCGGCGGGACAGGGGGCCTAGAGCAGTTCTTC	CASSQGGGGTGGLEQFF
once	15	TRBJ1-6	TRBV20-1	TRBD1	TGCAGTGCTCCTTACAGGGGGTCCTATAATTCACCCCTCCACTTT	CSAPYRGSYNSPLHF
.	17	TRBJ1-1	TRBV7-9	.	TGTGCCAGCAGATCCCACTCATCCGGGACGGAGAACACTGAAGCTTTCTTT	CASRSHSSGTENTEAFF
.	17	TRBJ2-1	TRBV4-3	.	TGCGCCAGCAGCCAAGATGGGACCGGGAGCGCGCATAATGAGCAGTTCTTC	CASSQDGTGSAHNEQFF
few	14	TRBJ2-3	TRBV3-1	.	TGTGCCAGCAGCCAAGGGACTAGCACAGATACGCAGTATTTT	CASSQGTSTDTQYF
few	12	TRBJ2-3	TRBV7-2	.	TGTGCCAGCAGCCGAGCCACAGATACGCAGTATTTT	CASSRATDTQYF
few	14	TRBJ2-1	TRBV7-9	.	TGTGCCAGCAGCCCGACAGGACTATACAATGAGCAGTTCTTC	CASSPTGLYNEQFF
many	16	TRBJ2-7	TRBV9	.	TGTGCCAGCAGCGTAGCAGTAATAGCGAGAACCTACGAGCAGTACTTC	CASSVAVIARTYEQYF
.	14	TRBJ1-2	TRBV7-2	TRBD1	TGTGCCAGCAGCCTGTGGGACAGGGGGCGAGGCTACACCTTC	CASSLWDRGRGYTF
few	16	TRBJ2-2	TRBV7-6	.	TGTGCCAGCAGCTTATTCCCCCGGGGCAACACCGGGGAGCTGTTTTTT	CASSLFPRGNTGELFF
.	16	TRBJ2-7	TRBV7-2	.	TGTGCCAGCAGCCTATGGATTCCACTCTACCCCTACGAGCAGTACTTC	CASSLWIPLYPYEQYF
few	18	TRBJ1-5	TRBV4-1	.	TGCGCCAGCAGCCAAAGGCCATTCAGGGGAGGGAACAATCAGCCCCAGCATTTT	CASSQRPFRGGNNQPQHF
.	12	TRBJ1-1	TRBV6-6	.	TGTGCCAGCAGATCGCAGGGCACTGAAGCTTTCTTT	CASRSQGTEAFF
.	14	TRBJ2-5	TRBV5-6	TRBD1	TGTGCCAGCACCATCCGGGACAGGGGTGGGACCCAGTACTTC	CASTIRDRGGTQYF
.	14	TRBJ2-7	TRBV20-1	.	TGCAGTGCTAGAGATTTGCAAAGCTCCTACGAGCAGTACTTC	CSARDLQSSYEQYF
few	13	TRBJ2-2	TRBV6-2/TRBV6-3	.	TGTGCCGCATCCGTCCCCCTGCACCGGGAGCTGTTTTTT	CAASVPLHRELFF
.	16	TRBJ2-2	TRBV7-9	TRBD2	TGTGCCAGCAGCTCAACCGGGACTAGCAACACCGGGGAGCTGTTTTTT	CASSSTGTSNTGELFF
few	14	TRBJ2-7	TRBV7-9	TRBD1	TGTGCCAGCAGCTCCGACAGGGGGTCCTACGAGCAGTACTTC	CASSSDRGSYEQYF
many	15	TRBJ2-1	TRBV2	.	TGTGCCAGCAGACCAACCGGGACAAGCTACAATGAGCAGTTCTTC	CASRPTGTSYNEQFF
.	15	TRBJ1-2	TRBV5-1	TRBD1	TGCGCCAGCAGCTTGGCCCCCGCGGCAGGGGGTGGCTACACCTTC	CASSLAPAAGGGYTF
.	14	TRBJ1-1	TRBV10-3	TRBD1	TGTGCCATCAGCCGACAGGGGTCGAACACTGAAGCTTTCTTT	CAISRQGSNTEAFF
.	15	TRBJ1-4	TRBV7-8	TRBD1	TGTGCCAGCACCGGACCGGGACAGCCATATGAAAAACTGTTTTTT	CASTGPGQPYEKLFF
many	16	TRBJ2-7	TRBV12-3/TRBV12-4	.	TGTGCCAGCAGTTTGCATGAGTTTGCGGGACGCTACGAGCAGTACTTC	CASSLHEFAGRYEQYF
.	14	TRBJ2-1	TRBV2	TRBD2	TGTGCCAGCATCACGGGGGGGCCAGGGAATGAGCAGTTCTTC	CASITGGPGNEQFF
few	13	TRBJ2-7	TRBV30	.	TGTGCCTGGACCCGAGGGGCAACCTACGAGCAGTACTTC	CAWTRGATYEQYF
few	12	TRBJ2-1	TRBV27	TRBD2	TGTGCCAGCAGTTTATTAGCGGGGGATGAGTTCTTC	CASSLLAGDEFF
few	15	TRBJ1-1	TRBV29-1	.	TGCAGCGTTGAGACGCCAGTGTATGAGGGCTTTGAAGCTTTCTTT	CSVETPVYEGFEAFF
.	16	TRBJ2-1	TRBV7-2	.	TGTGCCAGCAGCCCATACCCCAGGGAGGTCTACAATGAGCAGTTCTTC	CASSPYPREVYNEQFF
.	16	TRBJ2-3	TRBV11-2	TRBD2	TGTGCCAGCAGCCAAGGCTCGACTAGCGGGTCAGATACGCAGTATTTT	CASSQGSTSGSDTQYF
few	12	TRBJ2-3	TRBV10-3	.	TGTGCCATCAAGGGAAACACAGATACGCAGTATTTT	CAIKGNTDTQYF
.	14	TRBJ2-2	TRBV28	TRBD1	TGTGCCAGCGGGGACAGGGCGAACACCGGGGAGCTGTTTTTT	CASGDRANTGELFF
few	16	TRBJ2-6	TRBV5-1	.	TGCGCCAGCAGCTTGTCGGGAGTCTCTGGGGCCAACGTCCTGACTTTC	CASSLSGVSGANVLTF
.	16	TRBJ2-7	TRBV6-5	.	TGTGCCAGCAGTTACTCGCGGTGGCAGACAGCCTACGAGCAGTACTTC	CASSYSRWQTAYEQYF
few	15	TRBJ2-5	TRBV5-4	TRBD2	TGTGCCAGCAGCCCTAAAAGCGGGGAGACGGAGACCCAGTACTTC	CASSPKSGETETQYF
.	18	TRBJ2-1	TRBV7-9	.	TGTGCCAGCAGCATTCGACAGAGCCTATCGGTCTCCTACAATGAGCAGTTCTTC	CASSIRQSLSVSYNEQFF
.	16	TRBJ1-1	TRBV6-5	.	TGTGCCAGCAGTTACTCAAACGGGGCCATGAACACTGAAGCTTTCTTT	CASSYSNGAMNTEAFF
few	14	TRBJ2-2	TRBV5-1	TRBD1	TGCGCCAGCAGCAGGGGACAGGGCACCGGGGAGCTGTTTTTT	CASSRGQGTGELFF
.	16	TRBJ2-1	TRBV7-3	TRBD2	TGTGCCAGCAGCCCCCATAGCGGGGGGGCAATCGGTGAGCAGTTCTTC	CASSPHSGGAIGEQFF
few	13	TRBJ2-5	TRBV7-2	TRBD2	TGTGCCAGCAGCCGGGAGGGCCTTGAGACCCAGTACTTC	CASSREGLETQYF
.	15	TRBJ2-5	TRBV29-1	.	TGCAGCGTTGAAGATCGGGGGAAGGTGCCGGAGACCCAGTACTTC	CSVEDRGKVPETQYF
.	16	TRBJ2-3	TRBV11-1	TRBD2	TGTGCCAGCAGCGCAAGGACTAGCGGGAGTTCGGATACGCAGTATTTT	CASSARTSGSSDTQYF
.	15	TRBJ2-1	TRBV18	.	TGTGCCAGCTCACCCCCTAGCGTGGGAATCAATGAGCAGTTCTTC	CASSPPSVGINEQFF
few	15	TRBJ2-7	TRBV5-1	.	TGCGCCAGCAGCTTGGTACCGACCCCTGGCTACGAGCAGTACTTC	CASSLVPTPGYEQYF
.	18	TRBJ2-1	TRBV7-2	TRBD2	TGTGCCAGCAGCTTAGTGGGCGGGAGGGCCAGCTCCTACAATGAGCAGTTCTTC	CASSLVGGRASSYNEQFF
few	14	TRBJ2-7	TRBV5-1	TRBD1	TGCGCCAGCAGCACCAGACAGGGGGCCTACGAGCAGTACTTC	CASSTRQGAYEQYF
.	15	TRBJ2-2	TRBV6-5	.	TGTGCCAGCAGTACCCTCCGGGGGCCCACCGGGGAGCTGTTTTTT	CASSTLRGPTGELFF
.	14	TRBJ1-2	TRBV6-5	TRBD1	TGTGCCAGCAGTTACCGACAGGGTGACTATGGCTACACCTTC	CASSYRQGDYGYTF
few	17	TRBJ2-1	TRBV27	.	TGTGCCAGCAGTTTATCTAATCCGGCGGGTAGGGGCTATGAGCAGTTCTTC	CASSLSNPAGRGYEQFF
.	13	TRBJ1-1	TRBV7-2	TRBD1	TGTGCCAGCAGCTCCCGGACAGGAACTGAAGCTTTCTTT	CASSSRTGTEAFF
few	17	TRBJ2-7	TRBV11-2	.	TGTGCCAGCAGTCAAAAGTCTTCGTCAGGGGTGACGTACGAGCAGTACTTC	CASSQKSSSGVTYEQYF